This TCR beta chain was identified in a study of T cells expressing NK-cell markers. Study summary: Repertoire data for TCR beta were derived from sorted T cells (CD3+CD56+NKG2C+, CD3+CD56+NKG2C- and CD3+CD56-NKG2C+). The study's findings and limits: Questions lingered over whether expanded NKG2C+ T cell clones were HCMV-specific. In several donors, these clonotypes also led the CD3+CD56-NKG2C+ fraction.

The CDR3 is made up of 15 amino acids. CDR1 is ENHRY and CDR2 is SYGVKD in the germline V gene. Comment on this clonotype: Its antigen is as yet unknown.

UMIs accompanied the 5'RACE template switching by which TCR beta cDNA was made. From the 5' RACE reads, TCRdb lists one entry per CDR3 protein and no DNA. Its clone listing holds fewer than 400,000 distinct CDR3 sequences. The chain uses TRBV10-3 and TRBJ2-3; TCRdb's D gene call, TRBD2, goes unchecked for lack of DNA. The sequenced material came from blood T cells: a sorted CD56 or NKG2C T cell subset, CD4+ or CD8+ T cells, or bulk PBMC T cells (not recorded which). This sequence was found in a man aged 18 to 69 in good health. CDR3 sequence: CAISDPSGRTDTQYF.